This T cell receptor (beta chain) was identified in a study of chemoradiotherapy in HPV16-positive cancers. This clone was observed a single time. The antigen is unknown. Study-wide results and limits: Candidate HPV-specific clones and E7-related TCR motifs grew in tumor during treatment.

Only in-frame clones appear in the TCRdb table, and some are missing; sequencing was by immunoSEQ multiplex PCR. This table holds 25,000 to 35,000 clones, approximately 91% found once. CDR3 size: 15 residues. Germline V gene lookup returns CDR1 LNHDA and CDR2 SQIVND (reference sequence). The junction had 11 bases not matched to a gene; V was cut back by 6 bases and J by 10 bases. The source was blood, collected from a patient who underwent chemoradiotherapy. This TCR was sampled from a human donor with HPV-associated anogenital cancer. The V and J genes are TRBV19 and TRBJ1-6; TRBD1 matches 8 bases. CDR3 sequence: CASRVIGQGGSPLHF. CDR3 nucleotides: TGTGCCAGTAGGGTTATTGGACAGGGAGGATCACCCCTCCACTTT.